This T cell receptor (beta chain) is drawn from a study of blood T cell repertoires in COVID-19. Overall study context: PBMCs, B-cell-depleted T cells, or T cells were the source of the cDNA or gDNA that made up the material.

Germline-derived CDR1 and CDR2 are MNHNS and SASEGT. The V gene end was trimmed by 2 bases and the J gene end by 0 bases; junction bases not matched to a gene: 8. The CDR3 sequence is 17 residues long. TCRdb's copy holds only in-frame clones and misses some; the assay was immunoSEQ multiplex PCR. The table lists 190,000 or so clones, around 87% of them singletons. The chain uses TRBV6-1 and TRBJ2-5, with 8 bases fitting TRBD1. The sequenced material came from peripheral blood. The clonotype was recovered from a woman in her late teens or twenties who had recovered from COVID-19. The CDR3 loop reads CASSELNDRGYQETQYF. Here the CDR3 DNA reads TGTGCCAGCAGTGAACTTAACGACAGGGGATACCAAGAGACCCAGTACTTC.